This T cell receptor beta chain was identified in a study of cytomegalovirus exposure and HLA in healthy donors. Study background: An early data release held around 80 million unique TCRs from HLA-typed donors. Study outcomes and limitations: TCR beta chains numbering 164 were designated cytomegalovirus-associated. Sequencing depth across donors, presence/absence analyses assumed, was roughly uniform. Later analysis suggested most CMV-associated TCR beta chains were HLA-restricted.

As regards this clone: Its antigen is unknown.

Per germline, CDR1 KGHSH and CDR2 LQKENI. Trimming took 5 bases from V and 6 from J; bases not matched to a gene: 12. The CDR3 covers 15 residues. Primers included in the PCR were 60 Vbeta and 13 Jbeta primers. Profiling relied on immunoSEQ multiplex PCR, and the TCRdb table lists in-frame clones only, not all of them. The repertoire includes around 150,000 clones, 79% of them detected once, and 6% to 6.5% sits in the top ten. This sequence was found in a man between 50 and 59 years old in good health and CMV-seropositive. The sequenced sample consisted of PBMCs. This chain connects TRBV18 to TRBJ2-7; 8 bases are a match to TRBD2. The CDR3 is CASSEPGLGFGEQYF. The DNA of the CDR3 is TGTGCCAGCTCAGAACCGGGACTAGGGTTTGGCGAGCAGTACTTC.